This TCR beta chain stems from a study of identifying expanded T cells in peripheral blood (dated by TCRdb to between 2018 and 2020). Describing the broader study: Technical replicates were generated by sequencing separate aliquots of the same genomic DNA pool, and four replicates were compared pairwise. Overall study outcomes, separate from this receptor: About 1.3 differentially abundant clones were flagged by the binomial model between technical replicates, whereas about 16 and 20 were flagged over around two weeks and four weeks, respectively. The authors expected that biological variance in healthy repertoires might rise further over much longer intervals, such as months to years. For all healthy donors, the variance in clone template counts between approximately two-week samples rose significantly as total template count increased. The beta-binomial model significantly reduced the number of clones called differentially abundant and the false-positive rate across all healthy-donor time intervals.

Concerning this clone itself: Its cognate antigen has yet to be identified. No clone much larger than this one lies a single base away; base qualities are absent.

The CDR3 runs 13 residues from the cysteine to the phenylalanine. The entry retains the CDR3 DNA only, 39 bases that are in frame from base 1. Clipping removes 0 bases from V and 6 bases from J, with 1 as the unmatched junction base count. CDR1 and CDR2, looked up from the germline V gene (reference sequence), are GTSNPN and SVGIG. The immunoSEQ Assay, which relies on bias-controlled multiplex PCR amplification of genomic DNA, was used to profile TCRbeta CDR3 regions. The authors' analysis ran thus. To quantify the absolute abundance of each unique TCRbeta CDR3 region, the sequences were collapsed and filtered. Differential abundance was assessed using a binomial (Fisher-equivalent) model and a beta-binomial model in which time-dependent variance fitted from healthy donors was added. Any clone with fewer than 5 combined templates was excluded, and a clone was called differentially abundant if its Benjamini-Hochberg FDR was below 0.01. Using the form v = (b*log(k)+a)^2, the beta-binomial variance was modeled as a function of the total template count across the two samples. Here the immuneACCESS table is served through TCRdb, limited to in-frame sequences with V and J called. Missing clones are a known gap in these copies; in checked studies unresolved V genes cover under half, and the rest lacks a known reason. D and trimming were read from the DNA, whereas the V and J calls and clone size are those reported in that table. This sample lists around 95,000 clones; 75% to 90% were detected once. The ten largest account for approximately 5.7% of the sample.

No immune events such as infections were documented for the healthy donors during the collection period. To calibrate time-dependent variance in a beta-binomial model of T-cell clone differential abundance, blood repertoires from healthy donors were used as a training cohort. The training cohort included approximately ten healthy donors, of whom 3 were female and 7 were male. An age range of roughly 29 to 64 years, with an average of roughly 45 years, was recorded for the donors. Whole blood from each healthy donor was obtained from a commercial supplier and was collected at three time points 2 to 3 weeks apart. For immunosequencing, genomic DNA was extracted from unsorted whole blood.

This clonotype originated in a person between 18 and 70 years old in good health. Sequencing input: blood. The receptor chain draws on TRBV30 and TRBJ2-1; TRBD1 lines up with 8 middle nucleotides. The CDR3 amino acid sequence is: CAWSVGTGNEQFF. The DNA reads as follows: TGTGCCTGGAGTGTCGGGACAGGCAATGAGCAGTTCTTC.